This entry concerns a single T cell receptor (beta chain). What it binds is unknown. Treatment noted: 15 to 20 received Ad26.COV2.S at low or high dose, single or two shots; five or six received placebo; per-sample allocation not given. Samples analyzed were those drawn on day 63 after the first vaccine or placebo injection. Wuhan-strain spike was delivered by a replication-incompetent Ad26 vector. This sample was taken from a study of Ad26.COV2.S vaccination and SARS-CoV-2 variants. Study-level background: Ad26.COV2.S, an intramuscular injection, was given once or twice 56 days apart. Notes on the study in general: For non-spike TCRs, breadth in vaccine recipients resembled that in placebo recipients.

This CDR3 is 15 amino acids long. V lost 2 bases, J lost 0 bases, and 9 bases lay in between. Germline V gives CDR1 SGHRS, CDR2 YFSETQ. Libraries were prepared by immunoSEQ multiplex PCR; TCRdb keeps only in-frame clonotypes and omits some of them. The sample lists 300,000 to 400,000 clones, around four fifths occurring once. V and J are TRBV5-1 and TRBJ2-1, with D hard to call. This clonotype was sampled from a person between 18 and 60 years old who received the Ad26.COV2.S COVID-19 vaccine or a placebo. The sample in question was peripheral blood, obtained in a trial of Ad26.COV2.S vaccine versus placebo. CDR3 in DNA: TGCGCCAGCAGCTTAGACTTATCCTCCTACAATGAGCAGTTCTTC. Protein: CASSLDLSSYNEQFF.